This T cell receptor (beta chain) was identified during a study of Ad26.COV2.S vaccination and SARS-CoV-2 variants. Regarding treatment: around 19 received Ad26.COV2.S at low or high dose, single or two shots; about 5 received placebo; per-sample allocation not given. Vaccine and placebo recipients were sampled on day 63 after the first injection. Data came from immunoSEQ multiplex PCR; TCRdb stores just in-frame clones and leaves some out. The data hold around 450,000 clones, with about nine tenths observed a single time. Findings and caveats of the study: Spike-specific TCR breadth ran higher among vaccine recipients than placebo recipients.

Details on this clone: The antigen is unknown.

The CDR3 is 12 amino acids. CDR1 and CDR2 from the germline V gene are KGHSH and LQKENI. Unmatched junction bases numbered 1, after V lost 3 bases and J lost 7 bases. The sequence was collected from a person between 18 and 60 years old who received the Ad26.COV2.S COVID-19 vaccine or a placebo. The chain combines TRBV18 with TRBJ1-1; 8 nucleotides agree with TRBD1. Sample: peripheral blood, taken in a trial of Ad26.COV2.S vaccine versus placebo. CDR3 loop: CASSPDRGEAFF. In DNA form, the CDR3 reads TGTGCCAGCTCACCCGACAGGGGTGAAGCTTTCTTT.